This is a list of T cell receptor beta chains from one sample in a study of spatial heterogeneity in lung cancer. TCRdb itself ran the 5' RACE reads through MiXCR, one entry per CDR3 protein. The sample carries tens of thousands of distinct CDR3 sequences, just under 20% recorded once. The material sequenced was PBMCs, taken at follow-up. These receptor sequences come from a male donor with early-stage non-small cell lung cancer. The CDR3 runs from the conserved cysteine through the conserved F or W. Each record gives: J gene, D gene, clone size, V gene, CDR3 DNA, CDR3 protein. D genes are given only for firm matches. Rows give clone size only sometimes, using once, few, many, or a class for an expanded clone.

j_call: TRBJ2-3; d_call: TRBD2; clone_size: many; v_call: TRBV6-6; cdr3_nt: TGTGCCAGCAGTTACGGGAGGACTAGCGGCACAGATACGCAGTATTTT; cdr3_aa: CASSYGRTSGTDTQYF
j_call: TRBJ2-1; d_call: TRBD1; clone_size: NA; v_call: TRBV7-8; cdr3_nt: TGTGCCAGCAGCTTACAGGGGGCCTTCTACAATGAGCAGTTCTTC; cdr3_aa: CASSLQGAFYNEQFF
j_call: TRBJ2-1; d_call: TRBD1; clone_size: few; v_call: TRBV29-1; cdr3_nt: TGCAGCTACAGACAGGGCTACAATGAGCAGTTCTTC; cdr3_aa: CSYRQGYNEQFF
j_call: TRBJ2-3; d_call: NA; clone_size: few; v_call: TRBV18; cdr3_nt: TGTGCCAGCTCACGAGGGGCCAGGGTGACTAGCACAGATACGCAGTATTTT; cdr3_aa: CASSRGARVTSTDTQYF
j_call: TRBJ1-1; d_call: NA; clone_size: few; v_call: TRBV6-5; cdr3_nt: TGTGCCAGCAGCTATAGACCGCGCACTGAAGCTTTCTTT; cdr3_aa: CASSYRPRTEAFF
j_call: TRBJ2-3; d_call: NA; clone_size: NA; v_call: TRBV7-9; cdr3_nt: TGTGCCAGCAGCTCCATGACACCTACAGATACGCAGTATTTT; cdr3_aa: CASSSMTPTDTQYF
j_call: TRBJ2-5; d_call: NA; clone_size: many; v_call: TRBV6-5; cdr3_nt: TGTGCCAGCAAGCTGACCTACCAAGAGACCCAGTACTTC; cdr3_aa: CASKLTYQETQYF
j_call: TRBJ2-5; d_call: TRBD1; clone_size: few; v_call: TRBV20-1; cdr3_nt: TGCAGTGCTAGACGACAGGGATGGGGAGAGACCCAGTACTTC; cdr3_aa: CSARRQGWGETQYF
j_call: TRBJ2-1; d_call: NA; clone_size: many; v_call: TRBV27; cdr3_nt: TGTGCCAGCAGTTTGGACTACTCCTACAATGAGCAGTTCTTC; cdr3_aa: CASSLDYSYNEQFF
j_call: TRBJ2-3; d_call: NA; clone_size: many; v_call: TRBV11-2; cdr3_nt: TGTGCCAGCAGCCATAAGGGCAGGGCGGCAGATACGCAGTATTTT; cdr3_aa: CASSHKGRAADTQYF
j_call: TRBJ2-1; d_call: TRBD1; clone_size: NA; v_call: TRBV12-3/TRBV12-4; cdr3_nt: TGTGCCAGCAGTCCGGGACAGACTTTACCTGAGCAGTTCTTC; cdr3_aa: CASSPGQTLPEQFF
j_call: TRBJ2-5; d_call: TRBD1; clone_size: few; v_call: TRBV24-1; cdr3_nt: TGTGCCACCAGTGATTTGCACGAGGGGGCGGCGGAGACCCAGTACTTC; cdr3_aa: CATSDLHEGAAETQYF
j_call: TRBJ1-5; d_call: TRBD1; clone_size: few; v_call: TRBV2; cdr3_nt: TGTGCCAGCAGTATCTACAGGGGAGGCAATCAGCCCCAGCATTTT; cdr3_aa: CASSIYRGGNQPQHF
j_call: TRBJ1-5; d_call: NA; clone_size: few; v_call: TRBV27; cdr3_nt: TGTGCCAGCAGTTTAGGGGTGGGGTTCATAGGCAATCAGCCCCAGCATTTT; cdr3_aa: CASSLGVGFIGNQPQHF
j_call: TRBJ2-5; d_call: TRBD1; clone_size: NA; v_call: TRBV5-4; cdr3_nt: TGTGCCAGCAGCTTGGATACAGGGGGCCGGGAGACCCAGTACTTC; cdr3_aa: CASSLDTGGRETQYF
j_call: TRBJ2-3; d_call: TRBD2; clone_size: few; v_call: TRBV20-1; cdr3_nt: TGCAGTGCTAGTCGTTTAGGACTAGCGGGAGTCACAGATACGCAGTATTTT; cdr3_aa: CSASRLGLAGVTDTQYF
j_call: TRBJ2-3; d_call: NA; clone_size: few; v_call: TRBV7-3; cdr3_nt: TGTGCCAGCAGCGCCCAAGCCGGACTCTTCACAGATACGCAGTATTTT; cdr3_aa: CASSAQAGLFTDTQYF
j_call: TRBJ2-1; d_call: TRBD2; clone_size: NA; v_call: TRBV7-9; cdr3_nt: TGTGCCAGCAGCTTAGTTGGACTAGACCTCGATGAGCAGTTCTTC; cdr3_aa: CASSLVGLDLDEQFF